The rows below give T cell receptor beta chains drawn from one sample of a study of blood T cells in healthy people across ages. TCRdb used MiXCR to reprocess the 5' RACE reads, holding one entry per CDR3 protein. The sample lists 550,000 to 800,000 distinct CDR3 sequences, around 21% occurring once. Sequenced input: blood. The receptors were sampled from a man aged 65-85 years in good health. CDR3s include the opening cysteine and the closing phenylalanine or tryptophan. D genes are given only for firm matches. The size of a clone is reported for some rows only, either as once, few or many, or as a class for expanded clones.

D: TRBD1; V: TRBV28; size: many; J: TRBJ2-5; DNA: TGTGCCAGCAGTCCAGGGGGCCGACAAGAGACCCAGTACTTC; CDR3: CASSPGGRQETQYF
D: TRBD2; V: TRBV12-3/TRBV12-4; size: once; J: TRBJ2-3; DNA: TGTGCCAGCAGTTTAAGACCTAGCGGGAGGCGCACAGATACGCAGTATTTT; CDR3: CASSLRPSGRRTDTQYF
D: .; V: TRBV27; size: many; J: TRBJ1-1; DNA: TGTGCCAGCAGTTTTACTGGGAACACTGAAGCTTTCTTT; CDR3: CASSFTGNTEAFF
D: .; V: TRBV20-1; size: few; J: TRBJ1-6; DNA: TGCAGTACTATAACAGGGACCCCTAATTCACCCCTCCACTTT; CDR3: CSTITGTPNSPLHF
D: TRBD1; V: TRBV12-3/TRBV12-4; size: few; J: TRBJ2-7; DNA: TGTGCCAGCAGTTTAGGCCCGGGACAGGAGCAGTACTTC; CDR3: CASSLGPGQEQYF
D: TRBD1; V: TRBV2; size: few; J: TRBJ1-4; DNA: TGTGCCAGCGAAAACGGGGGGACAGGGGATGAAAAACTGTTTTTT; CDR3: CASENGGTGDEKLFF
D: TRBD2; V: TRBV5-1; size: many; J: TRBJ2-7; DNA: TGCGCCAGCACTCCTACTAGCGGGGTCTACGAGCAGTACTTC; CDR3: CASTPTSGVYEQYF
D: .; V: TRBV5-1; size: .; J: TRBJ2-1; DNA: TGCGCCAGCGCACACCGGGACTCCTACAATGAGCAGTTCTTC; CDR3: CASAHRDSYNEQFF
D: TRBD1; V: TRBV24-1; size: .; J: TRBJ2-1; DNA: TGTGCCACCAGTGACTCAGGACAGGGCATCGGTAATGAGCAGTTCTTC; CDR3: CATSDSGQGIGNEQFF
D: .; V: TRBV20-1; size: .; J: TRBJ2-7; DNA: TGCAGTGCTAGCGGACAGATCTACGAGCAGTACTTC; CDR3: CSASGQIYEQYF
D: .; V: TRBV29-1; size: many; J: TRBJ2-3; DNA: TGCAGCGTTGAAGATCCGGGTCCAGATACGCAGTATTTT; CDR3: CSVEDPGPDTQYF
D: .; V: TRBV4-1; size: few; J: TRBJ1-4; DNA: TGCGCCAGCAGCCAAGGGTCAGGGTTGGGGAGGAATGAAAAACTGTTTTTT; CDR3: CASSQGSGLGRNEKLFF
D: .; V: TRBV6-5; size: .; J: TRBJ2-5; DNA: TGTGCCAGCAGTTACGGTGCCAGGGAGTCGAAAGAGACCCAGTACTTC; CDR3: CASSYGARESKETQYF
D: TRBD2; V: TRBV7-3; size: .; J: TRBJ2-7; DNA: TGTGCCAGCAGCTGGGCGGGGGGCAATTACGAGCAGTACTTC; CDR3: CASSWAGGNYEQYF
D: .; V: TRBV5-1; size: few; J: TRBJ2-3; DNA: TGCGCCAGCAGCTCCACGGGTACACACACAGATACGCAGTATTTT; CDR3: CASSSTGTHTDTQYF
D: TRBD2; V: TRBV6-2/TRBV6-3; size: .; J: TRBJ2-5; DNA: TGTGCCAGCAGTACTAGCGGTTCCCAGGGGGAGACCCAGTACTTC; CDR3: CASSTSGSQGETQYF
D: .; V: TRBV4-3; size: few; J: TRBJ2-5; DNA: TGCGCCAGCAGCCAAGTGGGGAATAGCCCCCAAGAGACCCAGTACTTC; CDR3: CASSQVGNSPQETQYF
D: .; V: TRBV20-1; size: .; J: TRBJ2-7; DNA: TGCAGTGCTAGAGATTTCGCTAAAAGCTCCTACGAGCAGTACTTC; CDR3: CSARDFAKSSYEQYF
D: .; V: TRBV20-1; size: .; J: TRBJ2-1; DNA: TGCAGTGCTAGAGATCGTGGGGGCTCTAGCTCCTACAATGAGCAGTTCTTC; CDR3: CSARDRGGSSSYNEQFF
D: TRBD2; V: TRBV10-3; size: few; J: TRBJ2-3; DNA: TGTGCCATCAGTGACGGGACTAGCACCACAGATACGCAGTATTTT; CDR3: CAISDGTSTTDTQYF
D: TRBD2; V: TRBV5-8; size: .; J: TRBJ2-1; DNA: TGTGCCAGCAGCCCGCACGGGACTAGCGGGACGAATGAGCAGTTCTTC; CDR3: CASSPHGTSGTNEQFF
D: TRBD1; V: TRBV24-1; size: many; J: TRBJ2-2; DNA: TGTGCCACCAGTGACCTCGGACAGGGGGATACCGGGGAGCTGTTTTTT; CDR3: CATSDLGQGDTGELFF
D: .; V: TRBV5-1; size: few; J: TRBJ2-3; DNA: TGCGCCAGCAGCTTGGAAGTTAGCGCCAGCACAGATACGCAGTATTTT; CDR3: CASSLEVSASTDTQYF
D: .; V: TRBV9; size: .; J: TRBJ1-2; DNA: TGCGCCAGCAGCGTAGGGCCCGGTGGCTACACCTTC; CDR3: CASSVGPGGYTF
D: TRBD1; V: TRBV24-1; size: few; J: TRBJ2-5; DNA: TGTGCCACCAGTGACCCCAGGGACAGGGGGGGTGAGACCCAGTACTTC; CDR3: CATSDPRDRGGETQYF
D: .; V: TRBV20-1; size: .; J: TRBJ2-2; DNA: TGCAGTGCCACGAGGGGGGACGGGGAGCTGTTTTTT; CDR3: CSATRGDGELFF
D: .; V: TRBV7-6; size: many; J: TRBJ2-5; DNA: TGTGCCAGCATCCAGGACTCCAAGGGAGAGACCCAGTACTTC; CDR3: CASIQDSKGETQYF
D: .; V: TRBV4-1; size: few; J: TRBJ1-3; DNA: TGCGCCAGCAGCCAAGAAAGGGGTGCCGGAAACACCATATATTTT; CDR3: CASSQERGAGNTIYF
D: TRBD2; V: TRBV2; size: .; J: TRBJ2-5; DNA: TGTGCCAGCATGCCCGGGAGGCGGGCGGCCCAGTACTTC; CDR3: CASMPGRRAAQYF
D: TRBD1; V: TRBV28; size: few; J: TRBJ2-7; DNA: TGTGCCAGCAGTTTACCCGGGACAGCTTTAACTAAACACGAGCTGTACTTC; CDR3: CASSLPGTALTKHELYF
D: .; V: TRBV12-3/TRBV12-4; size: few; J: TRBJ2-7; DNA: TGTGCCAGCACCTTGGGGCCAGCTGTGGGCTACGAGCAGTACTTC; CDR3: CASTLGPAVGYEQYF
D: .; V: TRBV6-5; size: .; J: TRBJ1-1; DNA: TGTGCCAGCAGTTACTCGAGGGACATGGGCACTGAAGCTTTCTTT; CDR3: CASSYSRDMGTEAFF
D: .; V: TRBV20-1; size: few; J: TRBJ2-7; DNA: TGCAGTGCTAGGAGGGGGACCACCTACGAGCAGTACTTC; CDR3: CSARRGTTYEQYF
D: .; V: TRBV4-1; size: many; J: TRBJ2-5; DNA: TGCGCCAGCAGCCCCCACCCAGGGCAAGAGACCCAGTACTTC; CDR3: CASSPHPGQETQYF
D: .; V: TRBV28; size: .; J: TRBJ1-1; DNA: TGTGCCAGCAGTTTAGTCAGGGCCGGGCAAGGCACTGAAGCTTTCTTT; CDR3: CASSLVRAGQGTEAFF
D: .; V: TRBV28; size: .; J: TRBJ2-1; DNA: TGTGCCAGCAGTCCAAGTAGGGGGATATACAATGAGCAGTTCTTC; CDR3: CASSPSRGIYNEQFF
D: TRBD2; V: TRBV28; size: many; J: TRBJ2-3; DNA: TGTGCCAGCAGTTTTGTGCTCCTGACTAGCGAGAGCACAGATACGCAGTATTTT; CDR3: CASSFVLLTSESTDTQYF
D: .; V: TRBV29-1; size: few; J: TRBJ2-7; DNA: TGCAGCGTTGAAACAGGGCCCTACGAGCAGTACTTC; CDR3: CSVETGPYEQYF
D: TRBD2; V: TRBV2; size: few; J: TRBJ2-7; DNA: TGTGCCAGCGAACTAGCGGGTTCCTACGAGCAGTACTTC; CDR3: CASELAGSYEQYF
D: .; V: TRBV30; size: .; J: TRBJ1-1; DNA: TGTGCCTGGAGTGATGGGGTGAACACTGAAGCTTTCTTT; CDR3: CAWSDGVNTEAFF
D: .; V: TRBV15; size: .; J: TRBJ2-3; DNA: TGTGCCACCAGCACCCTTGGAGGGTCTGCTAGCACAGATACGCAGTATTTT; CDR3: CATSTLGGSASTDTQYF
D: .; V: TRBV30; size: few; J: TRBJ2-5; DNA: TGTGCCTGGACTGAAAGGGGGTGGTCACTGGGGACCCAGTACTTC; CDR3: CAWTERGWSLGTQYF